This T cell receptor (beta chain) emerged from a study of blood T cell repertoires in COVID-19. For the study at large: The samples span acute and convalescent COVID-19 from the United States, Italy and Spain.

Generated by immunoSEQ multiplex PCR, the TCRdb table keeps only in-frame clones and is missing some. The sample records 270,000 or so clones, more than 85% being singletons. The CDR3 has 13 amino acids. Germline V lookup: CDR1 KGHSH, CDR2 LQKENI. With 6 bases removed from V and 0 bases from J, the gap between germline ends came to 8 bases. Sequencing was done on a sample of peripheral blood. The TCR was taken from a man aged 35 to 55 with acute or convalescent COVID-19. V and J are TRBV18 and TRBJ1-1; D unresolved. CDR3 residues: CASSVRLNTEAFF. CDR3 in DNA: TGTGCCAGCTCCGTCCGGTTGAACACTGAAGCTTTCTTT. Supplemented by reference TRBV18 and TRBJ1-1, the full variable domain reads NAGVMQNPRHLVRRRGQEARLRCSPMKGHSHVYWYRQLPEEGLKFMVYLQKENIIDESGMPKERFSAEFPKEGPSILRIQQVVRGDSAAYFCASSVRLNTEAFFGQGTRLTVV.